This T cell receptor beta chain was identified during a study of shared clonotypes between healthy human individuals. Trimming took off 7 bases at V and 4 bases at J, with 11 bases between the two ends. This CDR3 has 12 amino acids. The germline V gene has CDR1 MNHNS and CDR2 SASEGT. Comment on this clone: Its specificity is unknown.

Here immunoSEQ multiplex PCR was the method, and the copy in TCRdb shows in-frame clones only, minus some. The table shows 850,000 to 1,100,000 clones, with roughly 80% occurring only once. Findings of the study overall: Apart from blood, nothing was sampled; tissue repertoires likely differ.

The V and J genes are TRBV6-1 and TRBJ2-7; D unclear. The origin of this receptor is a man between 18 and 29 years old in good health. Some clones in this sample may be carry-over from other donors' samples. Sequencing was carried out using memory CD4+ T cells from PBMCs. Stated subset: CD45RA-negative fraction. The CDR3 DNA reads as TGTGCCAGCACCGGCCTAGGGTACGAGCAGTACTTC. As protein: CASTGLGYEQYF.